Each of the 21 T cell receptor beta chains below was sequenced from the same sample in a study of CD8+CD57+ T cells in acquired aplastic anemia (dated by TCRdb to the late 2010s). Sequencing was performed on an Illumina HiSeq 2000. Genomic DNA served as template for TCR beta VDJ combination and CDR3 sequence profiling. TCRdb ran its own pipeline on the public reads, namely fastp trimming at Q25 and MiXCR clone calling, and kept in-frame beta chains. Every entry covers one CDR3 protein and lists the most common genes and DNA from its rows. Present in this sample are roughly 190,000 distinct CDR3 sequences, less than 60% of which were seen just once. The ten biggest clones cover approximately 9.7% of the sample. Patients chosen for sequencing had shown expansion of CD8+CD57+ cells by flow cytometry. Sequencing was done on a sample of sorted CD4+, CD8+, or CD8+CD57+ T cells (not recorded which) from PBMCs. Receptors originate from a human donor with aplastic anemia.

The chain carries TRBV2 and TRBJ2-2; possible D gene TRBD2, 6 bases. V shed 10 bases and J shed 2 bases, with 11 bases lying between them. Germline lookup yields CDR1 SNHLY and CDR2 FYNNEI. The CDR3 spans 13 residues. The CDR3 spells CAILGGNTGELFF. The CDR3 DNA reads as TGTGCCATCCTCGGGGGTAACACCGGGGAGCTGTTTTTT.

For this clonotype: Possible read error: a much larger clone is one base away. The chain has TRBV9 and TRBJ1-3; D uncertain. Germline CDR1 reads SGDLS; CDR2 reads YYNGEE. The CDR3 consists of 14 residues. Trimming cost V 5 bases and J 7 bases, with 16 bases left between them. CDR3 coding DNA: TGTGCCAGCAGGCCTGACCTAGTAGATAACACCATATATTTT. The encoded protein is CASRPDLVDNTIYF. Full variable domain (outside the CDR3, taken from reference TRBV9 and TRBJ1-3): DSGVTQTPKHLITATGQRVTLRCSPRSGDLSVYWYQQSLDQGLQFLIQYYNGEERAKGNILERFSAQQFPDLHSELNLSSLELGDSALYFCASRPDLVDNTIYFGEGSWLTVV.

About this clonotype itself: This may arise from a read error, as a much more abundant clone is one base away. CDR3 in amino acids: CSASLRGRRTSEYYNEQFF. The CDR3 bases are TGCAGTGCTAGCCTCCGGGGCAGAAGGACTAGCGAGTACTACAATGAGCAGTTCTTC. The chain links TRBV20-1 to TRBJ2-1, with 9 nucleotides matching TRBD2. The CDR3 length is 19 residues. The J segment lost 3 bases and the V segment lost 3 bases, leaving 18 bases of the junction unmatched. The germline CDR1 and CDR2 sequences are DFQATT and SNEGSKA (reference sequence).

V usage is TRBV25-1 and J usage is TRBJ2-7; 13 bases are a match to TRBD2. The ends lost 6 bases at V and 6 bases at J; junction bases unmatched: 8. Germline-derived CDR1 and CDR2 are MGHDK and SYGVNS. The length of the CDR3 is 15 residues. CDR3 sequence reads: CASSPGTSGVGEQYF. CDR3 nucleotide sequence: TGTGCCAGCAGCCCCGGGACTAGCGGGGTCGGCGAGCAGTACTTC.

This clonotype has ten or more counts. The chain has TRBV4-2 and TRBJ2-3; no clear D. CDR1 and CDR2 (germline): LGHNA, YNFKEQ. Trimming pared 2 bases from V and 0 bases from J, leaving 9 bases between. This CDR3 is 15 amino acids long. Here the CDR3 reads CASSQRSESTDTQYF. The CDR3 nucleotides read TGTGCCAGCAGCCAACGGTCCGAGAGCACAGATACGCAGTATTTT.

V gene TRBV30 combines with J gene TRBJ1-3, with 7 bases identical to TRBD1. Germline loops: CDR1 GTSNPN, CDR2 SVGIG (reference sequence). V shed 3 bases and J 3 bases; nucleotides not matched to a gene: 11. The CDR3 contains 16 residues. CDR3 in DNA: TGTGCCTGGAGGAGGCCCGGGCAGGGGGTTGGAAACACCATATATTTT. Its translation: CAWRRPGQGVGNTIYF.

With respect to this clonotype: A much larger clone lies one base from this, so it may be a read error. The chain recombines TRBV15 with TRBJ2-2; the D gene is possibly TRBD2 (5 bases). Germline V gene lookup returns CDR1 LNHNV and CDR2 YYDKDF (reference sequence). V lost 5 bases and J lost 2, with 9 bases in between. This CDR3 contains 14 residues. DNA for the CDR3: TGTGCCACCAGCGAGGGCACCAACACCGGGGAGCTGTTTTTT. This sequence encodes CATSEGTNTGELFF. Variable domain in full (rest from reference TRBV15 and TRBJ2-2): DAMVIQNPRYQVTQFGKPVTLSCSQTLNHNVMYWYQQKSSQAPKLLFHYYDKDFNNEADTPDNFQSRRPNTSFCFLDIRSPGLGDTAMYLCATSEGTNTGELFFGEGSRLTVL.

This clonotype was seen at least ten times. This chain uses TRBV12-3 or TRBV12-4 with TRBJ1-5; 9 nucleotides agree with TRBD1. The CDR3 totals 14 residues. V was clipped by 6 bases and J by 5 bases; unmatched bases: 5. For the CDR3, the DNA is TGTGCCAGCAGCATAAGGGACAGGGATCAGCCCCAGCATTTT. Translation: CASSIRDRDQPQHF.

This clonotype was observed many times. This chain links TRBV7-3 with TRBJ1-6, with no clear D. Germline values: CDR1 SGHTA, CDR2 FQGTGA. The CDR3 has 13 residues. Trimming stripped 4 bases from V and 10 bases from J, with 11 bases between. The CDR3 is CASSSNSGSPLHF. CDR3 in DNA: TGTGCCAGCAGCTCTAACTCTGGATCACCCCTCCACTTT.

The CDR3 protein is CSAREAREEQYF. The CDR3 DNA follows: TGCAGTGCTAGAGAGGCGAGAGAAGAGCAGTACTTC. The rearrangement links TRBV20-1 to TRBJ2-7; D is undetermined. The length of the CDR3 is 12 residues. Germline V CDR1 and CDR2: DFQATT, SNEGSKA (reference sequence). Trimming removed 0 bases from V and 7 bases from J, with 10 bases in between.

The chain combines TRBV19 with TRBJ1-5, with D possibly TRBD1 on 5 matching bases. CDR1 and CDR2 (germline): LNHDA, SQIVND (reference sequence). V shed 5 bases and J shed 4 bases, with 15 bases lying between them. The CDR3 contains 15 residues. This CDR3 reads CASSVAQGPNQPQHF. CDR3 sequence (DNA): TGTGCCAGTAGTGTAGCGCAGGGACCAAATCAGCCCCAGCATTTT.

In its sample, this clonotype was seen many times. The rearrangement links TRBV11-2 to TRBJ2-7; the match to TRBD2 covers 15 bases. CDR1 is SGHAT, CDR2 FQNNGV, per germline. The length of the CDR3 is 18 residues. V lost 5 bases, J lost 0 bases, and 8 bases stayed unmatched. The CDR3 nucleotides read TGTGCCAGCAGCGTGGGACTAGCGGGAGGTAGAAACTCCTACGAGCAGTACTTC. Protein: CASSVGLAGGRNSYEQYF.

This clonotype has only a few counts. The V gene is TRBV20-1, the J gene TRBJ1-6; 8 bases map to TRBD1. Per the germline V gene, CDR1 is DFQATT and CDR2 is SNEGSKA (reference sequence). This CDR3 spans 14 amino acids. The V and J ends lost 6 bases and 9 bases, in that order; junction bases with no gene match: 10. CDR3 protein: CSASGQGNSSPLHF. CDR3 DNA sequence: TGCAGTGCGTCCGGACAGGGTAACAGTTCACCCCTCCACTTT.

The V gene is TRBV24-1, the J gene TRBJ2-1, with 12 bases matching TRBD2. V dropped 8 bases and J dropped 8; count of bases not matched to a gene: 6. Germline loops: CDR1 KGHDR, CDR2 SFDVKD. The length of the CDR3 is 14 residues. This CDR3 reads CATTTSGRSYEQFF. The CDR3, as DNA: TGTGCCACCACGACTAGCGGGAGATCATATGAGCAGTTCTTC.

The chain recombines TRBV19 with TRBJ1-3; D is uncertain. CDR1 and CDR2 from the germline V gene are LNHDA and SQIVND (reference sequence). V shed 3 bases and J shed 0 bases, with 15 bases lying between them. The CDR3 loop spans 17 amino acids. The CDR3 protein is CASSMGRTLSSGNTIYF. The CDR3 DNA sequence: TGTGCCAGTAGTATGGGTAGGACCTTGAGCTCTGGAAACACCATATATTTT.

This rearrangement joins TRBV5-1 to TRBJ2-2, with TRBD2 identical over 11 bases. J lost 3 bases, V lost 3 bases, and 7 bases had no gene match. There are 17 residues in the CDR3. Germline CDR1 reads SGHRS; CDR2 reads YFSETQ. CDR3 amino acids: CASSYSGGATDTGELFF. The DNA of the CDR3 is TGCGCCAGCAGCTATAGCGGGGGGGCCACGGACACCGGGGAGCTGTTTTTT.

This chain joins TRBV20-1 and TRBJ2-2, with 7 bases matching TRBD1. V trimming: 1 base; J trimming: 1 base; junction bases outside the gene matches: 6. Germline V gene sequence: CDR1 DFQATT, CDR2 SNEGSKA (reference sequence). CDR3 size: 16 residues. The CDR3 DNA follows: TGCAGTGCTAGAGTGACAGGGAGAGAGAACACCGGGGAGCTGTTTTTT. Translated: CSARVTGRENTGELFF.

This chain connects TRBV7-8 to TRBJ2-5, with D uncertain. This CDR3 is 11 amino acids long. The germline V and J ends were trimmed by 8 bases and 4 bases, with 8 bases remaining between them. From germline, CDR1 is SGHVS and CDR2 FQNEAQ. CDR3 loop: CASVFRETQYF. The CDR3 nucleotides are TGTGCCAGCGTTTTCCGAGAGACCCAGTACTTC.

In its sample, this clonotype was seen once. The gene calls are TRBV15 and TRBJ1-5; weak D call: TRBD1 (5 bases). Looked up from germline, CDR1 is LNHNV and CDR2 is YYDKDF (reference sequence). The CDR3 covers 11 residues. Trimming took 1 base from V and 12 from J, leaving 7 bases between them. CDR3 protein: CATSRGGGQHF. For the CDR3, the DNA is TGTGCCACCAGCAGAGGGGGCGGCCAGCATTTT.

This clonotype was seen repeatedly, ten times or more. The rearrangement links TRBV12-3 or TRBV12-4 to TRBJ2-1; 8 bases line up with TRBD1. This CDR3 comprises 13 residues. V was clipped by 4 bases and J by 9 bases; unmatched bases: 5. CDR3 residues: CASSSRDRGEQFF. In DNA, the CDR3 is TGTGCCAGCAGTTCGAGAGACAGGGGTGAGCAGTTCTTC.

In its sample, this clonotype was seen many times. The chain combines TRBV19 with TRBJ1-5, with 7 nucleotides matching TRBD1. The J segment lost 4 bases and the V segment lost 2 bases, leaving 5 bases of the junction unmatched. Germline values: CDR1 LNHDA, CDR2 SQIVND (reference sequence). The CDR3 has 15 residues. CDR3 sequence reads: CASSIRATGNQPQHF. The DNA for the CDR3 is TGTGCCAGTAGTATAAGGGCGACAGGGAATCAGCCCCAGCATTTT.